Listed here are 22 T cell receptor beta chains from one sample, sequenced in a study of early T cells in non-severe SARS-CoV-2 infection. TCRdb fed the 5' RACE reads into MiXCR, producing one record per CDR3 protein. The table lists more than 90,000 distinct CDR3 sequences, approximately 11% of them singletons. The sample consisted of whole blood. The receptors derive from an adult who was a healthcare worker with PCR-confirmed SARS-CoV-2 infection or an uninfected control (not recorded which).

There are a few counts of this clonotype. The chain has TRBV9 and TRBJ1-2; no definite D call. Trimming removed 4 bases at V and 2 bases at J, with 3 bases between. CDR3 length: 11 residues. Germline V gene data show CDR1 as SGDLS and CDR2 as YYNGEE. The CDR3 coding sequence is TGTGCCAGCAGCCAAAACTATGGCTACACCTTC. Encoded protein: CASSQNYGYTF. Together with reference TRBV9 and TRBJ1-2, the CDR3 gives the full variable domain: DSGVTQTPKHLITATGQRVTLRCSPRSGDLSVYWYQQSLDQGLQFLIQYYNGEERAKGNILERFSAQQFPDLHSELNLSSLELGDSALYFCASSQNYGYTFGSGTRLTVV.

The chain links TRBV18 to TRBJ1-1; D may be TRBD1 (5 bases). Trimming pared 2 bases from V and 4 bases from J, leaving 11 bases between. Germline values: CDR1 KGHSH, CDR2 LQKENI. This CDR3 has 14 amino acids. The CDR3 region has the DNA TGTGCCAGCTCACCAGGGGGTTTGGGCACTGAAGCTTTCTTT. This gives the protein CASSPGGLGTEAFF.

The chain links TRBV20-1 to TRBJ1-2; D remains unclear. V lost 1 base, J lost 4 bases, and 16 bases lay in between. The CDR3 runs to 15 residues. CDR1 DFQATT and CDR2 SNEGSKA come from the germline V gene (reference sequence). The CDR3 reads CSARAQLQVGYGYTF. DNA for the CDR3: TGCAGTGCTAGAGCGCAACTGCAGGTCGGCTATGGCTACACCTTC.

This clonotype has only a few counts. V usage is TRBV3-1 and J usage is TRBJ2-5, with TRBD2 matching over 13 bases. CDR1 is LGHDT, CDR2 YNNKEL, per germline (reference sequence). The CDR3 runs to 14 residues. The J segment lost 6 bases and the V segment lost 4 bases, leaving 2 bases of the junction unmatched. The CDR3 sequence is CASSLLAGGKTQYF. DNA for the CDR3: TGTGCCAGCAGCCTACTAGCGGGAGGGAAGACCCAGTACTTC.

This chain links TRBV7-6 with TRBJ2-7; 8 nucleotides match TRBD2. Germline CDR1 reads SGHVS; CDR2 reads FNYEAQ. V gave up 3 bases and J gave up 4 bases; unmatched junction bases: 5. CDR3 size: 14 residues. CDR3 protein: CASSLFSGTYEQYF. CDR3 sequence (DNA): TGTGCCAGCAGCTTGTTTAGCGGGACGTACGAGCAGTACTTC.

This clonotype has ten or more counts. The genes are TRBV4-1 and TRBJ1-5, with D tentatively TRBD1 (5 bases). V was trimmed by 0 bases and J by 6 bases, leaving 15 bases between them. The CDR3 totals 16 residues. Germline values: CDR1 MGHRA, CDR2 YSYEKL. CDR3 region: CASSQDSGGWRQPQHF. For the CDR3, the DNA is TGCGCCAGCAGCCAAGATTCCGGGGGGTGGCGTCAGCCCCAGCATTTT.

Many counts were recorded for this clonotype. The rearrangement uses TRBV20-1 and TRBJ1-4; D is undetermined. There are 13 residues in the CDR3. From germline, CDR1 is DFQATT and CDR2 SNEGSKA (reference sequence). V was clipped by 0 bases and J by 3 bases, with 5 bases between them. The CDR3 reads CSARDFPNEKLFF. The CDR3 DNA is TGCAGTGCTAGAGATTTCCCTAATGAAAAACTGTTTTTT.

Regarding this clonotype: A much larger clone differs by one base, so this may be a read error. This chain links TRBV9 with TRBJ2-7; D gene unclear. The germline V gene has CDR1 SGDLS and CDR2 YYNGEE. The CDR3 is 16 residues long. V dropped 0 bases and J dropped 4 bases, with 17 bases sitting between them. This chain's CDR3 is CASSVGGSVPSYEQYF. In DNA, the CDR3 is TGTGCCAGCAGCGTAGGAGGCTCCGTCCCCTCTTACGAGCAGTACTTC.

The chain recombines TRBV9 with TRBJ1-1; D ambiguous. Germline V gives CDR1 SGDLS, CDR2 YYNGEE. The CDR3 is made up of 14 amino acids. V was clipped by 0 bases and J by 3 bases, with 9 bases between them. CDR3 coding DNA: TGTGCCAGCAGCGTAGTGGGTGAAGACACTGAAGCTTTCTTT. As protein: CASSVVGEDTEAFF.

The CDR3 is CASSVEDFTDTQYF. DNA for the CDR3: TGTGCCAGCAGCGTAGAGGACTTCACAGATACGCAGTATTTT. This chain connects TRBV9 to TRBJ2-3; possibly TRBD2 for D (5 bases). In germline, CDR1 is SGDLS, CDR2 YYNGEE. V lost 0 bases, J lost 2 bases, and 7 bases lay in between. The CDR3 consists of 14 residues.

This clonotype was detected a few times. The CDR3 loop reads CASSFPGPSETQYF. In DNA form, the CDR3 reads TGCGCCAGCAGCTTCCCGGGCCCATCGGAGACCCAGTACTTC. The chain links TRBV5-1 to TRBJ2-5; no firm D call. Germline V gives CDR1 SGHRS, CDR2 YFSETQ. The CDR3 is 14 residues long. V was trimmed by 2 bases and J by 5 bases, leaving 13 bases between them.

This clonotype was found many times. The chain employs TRBV27 and TRBJ1-1; D might be TRBD1 (5 bases). The CDR3 has 19 amino acids. Germline lookup yields CDR1 MNHEY and CDR2 SMNVEV (reference sequence). V shed 1 base and J shed 0 bases, with 21 bases lying between them. CDR3 sequence: CASSLFGFGAGPMNTEAFF. The CDR3 bases are TGTGCCAGCAGTTTATTTGGGTTTGGGGCAGGGCCCATGAACACTGAAGCTTTCTTT.

The table lists this clonotype with many counts. The chain joins TRBV7-2 to TRBJ2-1; 8 nucleotides agree with TRBD1. The CDR3 length is 15 residues. V was clipped by 4 bases and J by 7 bases; unmatched bases: 9. CDR1 is SGHTA and CDR2 is FQGNSA in the germline V gene. The CDR3 here is CASSSRRQGRNEQFF. The CDR3 DNA is TGTGCCAGCAGCTCACGGAGACAGGGGAGGAATGAGCAGTTCTTC.

This chain uses TRBV28 with TRBJ2-3; 8 bases match TRBD2. The CDR3 has 18 amino acids. The J segment lost 0 bases and the V segment lost 2 bases, leaving 10 bases of the junction unmatched. Per germline, CDR1 MDHEN and CDR2 SYDVKM. CDR3 sequence: CASSLVGRAGVSTDTQYF. In DNA, the CDR3 is TGTGCCAGCAGTTTAGTAGGAAGAGCGGGAGTTAGCACAGATACGCAGTATTTT.

J is TRBJ2-2 and V is TRBV12-3 or TRBV12-4; TRBD2 matches at 10 bases. The V segment lost 8 bases and the J segment 6 bases; nucleotides outside the gene matches: 18. The CDR3 is 18 amino acids. CDR3 protein: CASLLHSASGSISGELFF. The CDR3 DNA is TGTGCCAGCCTGCTTCACTCGGCTAGCGGGAGTATTTCCGGGGAGCTGTTTTTT.

The sample holds many counts of this clonotype. J is TRBJ2-3 and V is TRBV7-6; TRBD1 agrees at 8 bases. The CDR3 runs 15 residues. V gave up 4 bases and J gave up 6 bases; unmatched junction bases: 9. Germline V gene sequence: CDR1 SGHVS, CDR2 FNYEAQ. CDR3 nucleotide sequence: TGTGCCAGCAGCTCCGGCAGGGGGCAAGGGGATACGCAGTATTTT. Amino acids: CASSSGRGQGDTQYF.

The J gene is TRBJ2-3, the V gene TRBV11-1; the match to TRBD1 covers 7 bases. The CDR3 sequence is 13 residues long. Germline V lookup: CDR1 SGHAT, CDR2 FQDESV (reference sequence). V shed 5 bases and J 6 bases; nucleotides not matched to a gene: 5. CDR3 loop: CASSDGQADTQYF. The CDR3 bases are TGTGCCAGCAGCGATGGACAGGCGGATACGCAGTATTTT.

In this sample, this clonotype turned up a few times. This sequence joins TRBV5-1 and TRBJ2-1, with 13 bases lining up with TRBD2. V lost 4 bases to trimming and J lost 8 bases; unmatched junction nucleotides: 6. This CDR3 region has 15 residues. The germline V gene has CDR1 SGHRS and CDR2 YFSETQ. The DNA of the CDR3 is TGCGCCAGCAGCGCCGGGACTAGCGGGATGCATGAGCAGTTCTTC. Protein sequence: CASSAGTSGMHEQFF.

This clonotype was recorded many times. The chain has TRBV11-2 and TRBJ1-1; TRBD1 might be the D (5 bases). CDR3 length: 17 amino acids. Trimming left V 4 bases short and J 1 base short, with 19 bases between. The germline V gene encodes CDR1 SGHAT and CDR2 FQNNGV. The CDR3 nucleotides read TGTGCCAGCAGCTCACGGGGACTTAAGCAGCCGAACACTGAAGCTTTCTTT. It specifies CASSSRGLKQPNTEAFF.

This clonotype was counted only a few times. V gene TRBV3-1 combines with J gene TRBJ2-3; TRBD2 matches at 8 bases. CDR3 length: 16 amino acids. Germline-derived CDR1 and CDR2 are LGHDT and YNNKEL (reference sequence). V lost 4 bases and J lost 1; bases outside the gene matches: 7. The CDR3 coding sequence is TGTGCCAGCAGCCTTTCGGGGGGGCCTCGCACAGATACGCAGTATTTT. It yields the protein CASSLSGGPRTDTQYF.

The chain has TRBV24-1 and TRBJ2-3; D remains unclear. Per germline, CDR1 KGHDR and CDR2 SFDVKD. This CDR3 is 13 amino acids long. Trimming shortened V by 5 bases and J by 8 bases, and 13 bases separated the two germline ends. The CDR3 coding sequence is TGTGCCACCAGTGGCGAAGTTCTAGGTACGCAGTATTTT. Protein sequence: CATSGEVLGTQYF.

This clonotype was recorded a few times. V gene TRBV20-1 combines with J gene TRBJ1-6; possible D gene TRBD1, 5 bases. Trimming took 5 bases from V and 7 from J, leaving 24 bases between them. CDR3 length: 17 residues. CDR1 and CDR2 (germline): DFQATT, SNEGSKA (reference sequence). CDR3: CSASRTLGGVGNSPLHF. In DNA form, the CDR3 reads TGCAGTGCTTCCCGGACCTTGGGGGGAGTAGGGAATTCACCCCTCCACTTT.